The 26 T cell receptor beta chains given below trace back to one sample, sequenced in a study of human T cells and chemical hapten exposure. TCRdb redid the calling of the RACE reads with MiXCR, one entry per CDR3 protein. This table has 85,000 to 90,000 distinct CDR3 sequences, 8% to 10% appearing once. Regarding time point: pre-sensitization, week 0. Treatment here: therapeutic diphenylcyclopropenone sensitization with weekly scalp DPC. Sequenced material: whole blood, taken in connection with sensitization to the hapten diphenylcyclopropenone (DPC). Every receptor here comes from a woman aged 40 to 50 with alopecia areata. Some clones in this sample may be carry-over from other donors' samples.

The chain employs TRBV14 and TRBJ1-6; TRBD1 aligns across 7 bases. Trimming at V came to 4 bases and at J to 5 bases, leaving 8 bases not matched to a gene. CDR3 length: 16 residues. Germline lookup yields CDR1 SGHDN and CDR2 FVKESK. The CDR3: CASSPRGLGNNSPLHF. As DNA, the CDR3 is TGTGCCAGCAGCCCTAGGGGGCTGGGAAATAATTCACCCCTCCACTTT.

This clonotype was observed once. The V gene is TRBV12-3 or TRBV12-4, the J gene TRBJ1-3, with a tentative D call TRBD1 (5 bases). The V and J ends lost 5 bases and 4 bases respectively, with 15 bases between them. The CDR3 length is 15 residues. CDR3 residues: CASSPTGLLGNTIYF. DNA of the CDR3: TGTGCCAGCAGTCCCACAGGCCTACTGGGAAACACCATATATTTT.

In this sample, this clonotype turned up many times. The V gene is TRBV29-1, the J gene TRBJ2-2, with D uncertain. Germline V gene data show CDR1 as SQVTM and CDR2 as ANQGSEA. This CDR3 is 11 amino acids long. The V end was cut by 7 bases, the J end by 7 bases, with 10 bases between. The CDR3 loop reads CSGEVGGELFF. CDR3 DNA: TGCAGCGGAGAGGTGGGCGGGGAGCTGTTTTTT.

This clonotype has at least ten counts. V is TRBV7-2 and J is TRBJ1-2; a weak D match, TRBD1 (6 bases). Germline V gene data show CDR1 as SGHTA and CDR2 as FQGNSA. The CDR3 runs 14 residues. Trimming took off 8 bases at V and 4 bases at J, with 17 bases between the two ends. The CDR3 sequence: CASAAQGEGYGYTF. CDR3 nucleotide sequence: TGTGCCAGCGCTGCACAGGGAGAGGGCTATGGCTACACCTTC.

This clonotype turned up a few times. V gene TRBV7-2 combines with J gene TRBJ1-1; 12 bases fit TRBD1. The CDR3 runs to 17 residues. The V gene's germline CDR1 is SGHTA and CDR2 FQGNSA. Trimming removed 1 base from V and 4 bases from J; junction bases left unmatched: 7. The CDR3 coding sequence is TGTGCCAGCAGCTTAGGGGGGACAGGGGGCGCTGTCACTGAAGCTTTCTTT. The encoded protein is CASSLGGTGGAVTEAFF.

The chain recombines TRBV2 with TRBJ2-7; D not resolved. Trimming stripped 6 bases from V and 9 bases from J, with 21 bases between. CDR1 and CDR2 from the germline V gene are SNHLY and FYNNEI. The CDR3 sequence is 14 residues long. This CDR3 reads CASSDTFRDFGQYF. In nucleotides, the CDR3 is TGTGCCAGCAGCGACACCTTTCGTGACTTCGGGCAGTACTTC.

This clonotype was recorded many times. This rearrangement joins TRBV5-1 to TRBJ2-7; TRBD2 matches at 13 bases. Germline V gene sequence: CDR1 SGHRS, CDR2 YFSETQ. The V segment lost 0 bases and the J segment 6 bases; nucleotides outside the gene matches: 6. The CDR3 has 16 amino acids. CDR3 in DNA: TGCGCCAGCAGCTTGGACAGGACTAGCGGGGGAACCGAGCAGTACTTC. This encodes CASSLDRTSGGTEQYF.

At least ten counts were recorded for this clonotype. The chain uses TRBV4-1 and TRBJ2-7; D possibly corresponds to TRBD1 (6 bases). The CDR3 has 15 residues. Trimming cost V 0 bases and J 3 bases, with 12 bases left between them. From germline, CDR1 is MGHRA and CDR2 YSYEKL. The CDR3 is CASSQDPGEGYEQYF. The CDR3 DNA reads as TGCGCCAGCAGCCAAGATCCAGGGGAAGGCTACGAGCAGTACTTC.

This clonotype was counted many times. CDR3 nucleotides: TGTGCCAGCAGTGGTGAAAAACTGTTTTTT. It codes for CASSGEKLFF. The rearrangement uses TRBV2 and TRBJ1-4; no clear D gene. Looked up from germline, CDR1 is SNHLY and CDR2 is FYNNEI. This CDR3 contains 10 residues. Trimming left V 4 bases short and J 7 bases short, with 1 base between.

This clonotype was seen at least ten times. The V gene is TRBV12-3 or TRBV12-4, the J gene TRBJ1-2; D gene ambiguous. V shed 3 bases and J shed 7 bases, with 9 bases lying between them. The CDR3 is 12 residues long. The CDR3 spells CASSFLPIGYTF. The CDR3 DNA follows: TGTGCCAGCAGTTTTCTCCCTATTGGCTACACCTTC.

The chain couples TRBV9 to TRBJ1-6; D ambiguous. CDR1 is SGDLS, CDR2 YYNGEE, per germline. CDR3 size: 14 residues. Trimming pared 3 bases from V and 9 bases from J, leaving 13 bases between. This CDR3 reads CASSEEAGGSPLHF. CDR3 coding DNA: TGTGCCAGCAGCGAAGAGGCTGGTGGTTCACCCCTCCACTTT.

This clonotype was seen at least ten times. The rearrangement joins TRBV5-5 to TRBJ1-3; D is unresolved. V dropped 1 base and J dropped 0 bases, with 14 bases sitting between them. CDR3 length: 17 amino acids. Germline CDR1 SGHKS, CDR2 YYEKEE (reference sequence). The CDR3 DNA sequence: TGTGCCAGCAGCTTGTTCAACGCACTGGACTCTGGAAACACCATATATTTT. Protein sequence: CASSLFNALDSGNTIYF.

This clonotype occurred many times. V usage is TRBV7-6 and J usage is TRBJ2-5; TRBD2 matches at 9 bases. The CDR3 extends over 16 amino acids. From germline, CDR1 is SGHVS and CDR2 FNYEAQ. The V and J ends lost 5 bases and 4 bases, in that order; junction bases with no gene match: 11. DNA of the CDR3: TGTGCCAGCAGCCCCCTATCGGGACTAGCTGGAGAGACCCAGTACTTC. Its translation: CASSPLSGLAGETQYF.

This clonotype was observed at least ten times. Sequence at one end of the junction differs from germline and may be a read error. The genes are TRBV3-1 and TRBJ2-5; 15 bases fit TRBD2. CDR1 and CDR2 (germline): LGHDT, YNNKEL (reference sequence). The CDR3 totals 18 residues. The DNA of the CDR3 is TGTGCCAGCAGCCGAGCCGTTCCGGGACTAGCGGGGGGTTTTATCAGGCACTTC. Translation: CASSRAVPGLAGGFIRHF.

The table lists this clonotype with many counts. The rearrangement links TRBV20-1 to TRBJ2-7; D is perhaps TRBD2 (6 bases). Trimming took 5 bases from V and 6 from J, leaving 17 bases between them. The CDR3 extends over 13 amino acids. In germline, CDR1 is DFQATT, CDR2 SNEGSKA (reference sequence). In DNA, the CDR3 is TGCAGTGCTGCAAGACTAGTAGCGCCCGAGCAGTACTTC. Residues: CSAARLVAPEQYF.

CDR3 in amino acids: CAISESPGQGADTQYF. CDR3 DNA sequence: TGTGCCATCAGTGAGTCTCCGGGACAGGGGGCAGATACGCAGTATTTT. The V and J genes are TRBV10-3 and TRBJ2-3, with 11 positions matching TRBD1. From germline, CDR1 is ENHRY and CDR2 SYGVKD. The trim removed 0 bases at V and 4 bases at J, leaving 3 bases unmatched. This CDR3 comprises 16 residues.

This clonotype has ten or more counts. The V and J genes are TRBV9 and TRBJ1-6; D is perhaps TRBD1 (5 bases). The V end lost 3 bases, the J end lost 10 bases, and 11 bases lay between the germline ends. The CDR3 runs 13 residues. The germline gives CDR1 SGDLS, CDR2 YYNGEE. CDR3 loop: CASSERGSSPLHF. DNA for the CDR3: TGTGCCAGCAGCGAGAGGGGAAGCTCACCCCTCCACTTT.

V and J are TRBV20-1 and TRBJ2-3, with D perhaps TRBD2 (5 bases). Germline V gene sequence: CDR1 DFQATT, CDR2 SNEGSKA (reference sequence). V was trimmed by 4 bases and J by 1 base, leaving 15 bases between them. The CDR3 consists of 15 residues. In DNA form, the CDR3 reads TGCAGTGCTAATGAGAGGGCTCGTGGCACAGATACGCAGTATTTT. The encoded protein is CSANERARGTDTQYF.

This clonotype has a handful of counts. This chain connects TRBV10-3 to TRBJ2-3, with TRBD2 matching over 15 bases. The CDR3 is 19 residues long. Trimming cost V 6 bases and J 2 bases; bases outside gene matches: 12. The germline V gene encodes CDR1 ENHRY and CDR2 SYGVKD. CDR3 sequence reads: CAISPGLAGGELITDTQYF. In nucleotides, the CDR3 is TGTGCCATCAGCCCGGGACTAGCGGGGGGCGAACTTATCACAGATACGCAGTATTTT.

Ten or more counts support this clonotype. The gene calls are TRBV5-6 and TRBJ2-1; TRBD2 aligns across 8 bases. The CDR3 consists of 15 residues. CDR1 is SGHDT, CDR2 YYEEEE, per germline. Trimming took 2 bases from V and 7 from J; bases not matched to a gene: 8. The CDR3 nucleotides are TGTGCCAGCAGCTTATACTCGGGACTAGGGAATGAGCAGTTCTTC. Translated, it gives CASSLYSGLGNEQFF. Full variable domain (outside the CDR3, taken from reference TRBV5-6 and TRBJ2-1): DAGVTQSPTHLIKTRGQQVTLRCSPKSGHDTVSWYQQALGQGPQFIFQYYEEEERQRGNFPDRFSGHQFPNYSSELNVNALLLGDSALYLCASSLYSGLGNEQFFGPGTRLTVL.

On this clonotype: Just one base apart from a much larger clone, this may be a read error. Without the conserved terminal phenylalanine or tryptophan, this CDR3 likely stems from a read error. CDR3 residues: CASSLLGQGVEQYL. The CDR3 nucleotides are TGTGCCAGCAGTTTATTAGGACAGGGGGTCGAGCAGTACCTC. The chain has TRBV27 and TRBJ2-7; the match to TRBD1 covers 10 bases. The CDR3 contains 14 residues. J gave up 6 bases and V 1 base, and 3 bases lay outside the gene matches. Germline assignment: CDR1 MNHEY and CDR2 SMNVEV (reference sequence).

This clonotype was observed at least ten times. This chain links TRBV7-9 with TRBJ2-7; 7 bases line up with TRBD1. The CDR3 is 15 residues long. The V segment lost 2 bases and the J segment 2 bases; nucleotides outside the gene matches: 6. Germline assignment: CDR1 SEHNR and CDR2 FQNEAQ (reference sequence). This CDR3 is CASSLYTGAPYEQYF. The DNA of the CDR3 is TGTGCCAGCAGCTTATACACAGGGGCGCCCTACGAGCAGTACTTC.

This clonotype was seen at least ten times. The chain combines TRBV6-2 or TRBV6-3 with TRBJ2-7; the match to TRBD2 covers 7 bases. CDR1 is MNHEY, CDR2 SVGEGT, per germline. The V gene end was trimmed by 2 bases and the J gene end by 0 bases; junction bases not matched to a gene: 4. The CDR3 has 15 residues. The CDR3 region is CASSYRGDSSYEQYF. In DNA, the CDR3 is TGTGCCAGCAGTTACCGGGGGGATAGCTCCTACGAGCAGTACTTC.

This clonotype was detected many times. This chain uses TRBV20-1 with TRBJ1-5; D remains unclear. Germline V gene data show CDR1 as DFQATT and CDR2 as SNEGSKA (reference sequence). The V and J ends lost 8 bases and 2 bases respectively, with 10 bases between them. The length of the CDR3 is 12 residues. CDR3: CSPSSGNQPQHF. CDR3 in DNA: TGCAGTCCCTCCTCCGGCAATCAGCCCCAGCATTTT.

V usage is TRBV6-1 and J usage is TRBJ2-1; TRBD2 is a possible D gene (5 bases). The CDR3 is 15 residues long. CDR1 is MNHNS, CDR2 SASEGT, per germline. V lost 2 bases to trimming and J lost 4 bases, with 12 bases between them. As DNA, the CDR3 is TGTGCCAGCAGTGAATTGCTAGCCGCATACAATGAGCAGTTCTTC. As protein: CASSELLAAYNEQFF.

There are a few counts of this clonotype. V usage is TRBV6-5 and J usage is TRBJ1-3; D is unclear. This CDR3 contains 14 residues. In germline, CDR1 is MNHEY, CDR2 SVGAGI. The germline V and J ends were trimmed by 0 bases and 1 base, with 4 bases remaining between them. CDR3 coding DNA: TGTGCCAGCAGTTACTCTCATTCTGGAAACACCATATATTTT. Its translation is CASSYSHSGNTIYF.